The 22 T cell receptor beta chains given below trace back to one sample, sequenced in a study of blood T cell repertoires in COVID-19. The method was immunoSEQ multiplex PCR; TCRdb's version includes in-frame clones alone and lacks a portion of them. Among approximately 350,000 clones, around 89% were seen once, and the ten largest hold 0.95% to 1.5%. Sample: peripheral blood. Receptor source: a man aged 35 to 55 with acute or convalescent COVID-19.

The rearrangement links TRBV3-1 (or the pseudogene TRBV3-2) to TRBJ2-3, with 8 bases fitting TRBD2. This CDR3 spans 14 amino acids. V gave up 9 bases and J gave up 4 bases; unmatched junction bases: 9. The germline V gene has CDR1 LGHDT and CDR2 YNNKEL (reference sequence). The CDR3 loop is CASSPRGAPDTQYF. Written as DNA, the CDR3 is TGTGCCAGTTCTCCGCGGGGGGCTCCAGATACGCAGTATTTT.

The chain's CDR3 is CSASYGEETQYF. The CDR3 DNA follows: TGCAGTGCTAGTTACGGTGAAGAGACCCAGTACTTC. V is TRBV20-1 and J is TRBJ2-5; D ambiguous. The CDR3 runs to 12 residues. Trimming took 3 bases from V and 3 from J, leaving 8 bases between them. CDR1 is DFQATT and CDR2 is SNEGSKA in the germline V gene (reference sequence).

V usage is TRBV19 and J usage is TRBJ2-7; possibly TRBD1 for D (6 bases). CDR3 length: 13 amino acids. The germline V gene has CDR1 LNHDA and CDR2 SQIVND (reference sequence). V lost 3 bases, J lost 2 bases, and 8 bases lay in between. CDR3 amino acids: CASSITGTYEQYF. CDR3 in DNA: TGTGCCAGTAGTATTACAGGGACCTACGAGCAGTACTTC.

The chain uses TRBV3-1 (or the pseudogene TRBV3-2) and TRBJ2-7, with D perhaps TRBD1 (6 bases). Trimming took 6 bases from V and 1 from J, leaving 10 bases between them. Germline lookup yields CDR1 LGHDT and CDR2 YNNKEL (reference sequence). This CDR3 has 13 residues. The CDR3 DNA reads as TGTGCCAGCAGTCGGACAGATTCCTACGAGCAGTACTTC. It codes for CASSRTDSYEQYF.

The rearrangement links TRBV6-5 to TRBJ1-2; TRBD1 agrees at 8 bases. Per germline, CDR1 MNHEY and CDR2 SVGAGI. V lost 6 bases, J lost 4 bases, and 10 bases stayed unmatched. The CDR3 has 15 residues. The CDR3: CASSSIGQGVYGYTF. Written as DNA, the CDR3 is TGTGCCAGCAGCTCGATCGGACAGGGTGTCTATGGCTACACCTTC.

The count of this clone is one. The rearrangement joins TRBV7-6 to TRBJ2-1; 11 bases fit TRBD2. Germline CDR1 and CDR2: SGHVS and FNYEAQ. This CDR3 comprises 16 residues. V lost 5 bases to trimming and J lost 6 bases; unmatched junction nucleotides: 9. CDR3 sequence: CASSGGTSGRSNEQFF. The CDR3 DNA reads TGTGCCAGCAGCGGGGGTACTAGCGGGAGAAGCAATGAGCAGTTCTTC.

The chain couples TRBV18 to TRBJ1-1; D is possibly TRBD1 (6 bases). The germline V gene has CDR1 KGHSH and CDR2 LQKENI. This CDR3 comprises 12 residues. V lost 8 bases and J lost 1, with 8 bases in between. The CDR3: CASRQENTEAFF. The CDR3 nucleotides read TGTGCCAGCCGACAGGAGAACACTGAAGCTTTCTTT.

The chain couples TRBV27 to TRBJ2-7, with 7 bases identical to TRBD1. The CDR3 has 13 residues. Germline trimming cut 5 bases from V and 3 bases from J; bases unmatched to any gene: 4. Germline CDR1 and CDR2: MNHEY and SMNVEV (reference sequence). DNA of the CDR3: TGTGCCAGCAGTCTGGGACAGCTCTACGAGCAGTACTTC. Translating it yields CASSLGQLYEQYF.

The chain links TRBV6-5 to TRBJ1-1, with TRBD1 matching 7 bases. V was pared by 2 bases and J by 1 base, with 1 base of the junction left unmatched. CDR1 and CDR2 from the germline V gene are MNHEY and SVGAGI. The CDR3 is made up of 14 amino acids. The CDR3 region has the DNA TGTGCCAGCAGTTACCGGGACAGGAACACTGAAGCTTTCTTT. Amino acid sequence: CASSYRDRNTEAFF.

The genes are TRBV19 and TRBJ1-5; D ambiguous. CDR1 is LNHDA, CDR2 SQIVND, per germline (reference sequence). The CDR3 runs 13 residues. V lost 0 bases and J lost 4, with 4 bases in between. The CDR3 nucleotides read TGTGCCAGTAGTATAGAGACAAATCAGCCCCAGCATTTT. This codes for CASSIETNQPQHF. Drawing the rest from reference TRBV19 and TRBJ1-5, the complete variable domain is DGGITQSPKYLFRKEGQNVTLSCEQNLNHDAMYWYRQDPGQGLRLIYYSQIVNDFQKGDIAEGYSVSREKKESFPLTVTSAQKNPTAFYLCASSIETNQPQHFGDGTRLSIL.

This chain joins TRBV5-1 and TRBJ2-1; D is perhaps TRBD2 (5 bases). Germline assignment: CDR1 SGHRS and CDR2 YFSETQ. V gave up 2 bases and J gave up 5 bases, with 8 bases separating them. The CDR3 sequence is 13 residues long. CDR3 loop: CASSLTGDNEQFF. The CDR3 DNA reads as TGCGCCAGCAGCTTAACCGGGGACAATGAGCAGTTCTTC.

The chain links TRBV10-3 to TRBJ2-3, with 7 nucleotides matching TRBD2. Germline CDR1 reads ENHRY; CDR2 reads SYGVKD. Trimming cost V 10 bases and J 6 bases; bases outside gene matches: 7. The CDR3 extends over 12 amino acids. The CDR3 loop reads CATSGGPDTQYF. CDR3 DNA: TGTGCCACTAGCGGAGGGCCCGATACGCAGTATTTT.

The chain has TRBV6-5 and TRBJ1-1; tentatively, D is TRBD1 (5 bases). Germline V gives CDR1 MNHEY, CDR2 SVGAGI. V was cut by 4 bases and J by 6 bases, with 15 bases left in between. The CDR3 runs 14 residues. CDR3 in amino acids: CASSSLRTSPEAFF. CDR3 nucleotides: TGTGCCAGCAGTTCCCTTCGGACATCTCCTGAAGCTTTCTTT.

The V and J genes are TRBV20-1 and TRBJ1-2; tentatively, D is TRBD1 (6 bases). This CDR3 region has 11 residues. Trimming took 6 bases from V and 8 from J, leaving 13 bases between them. Per the germline V gene, CDR1 is DFQATT and CDR2 is SNEGSKA (reference sequence). The CDR3 nucleotides read TGCAGTGCCTACAGGGATGGGGGCTACACCTTC. Its translation: CSAYRDGGYTF.

The chain carries TRBV19 and TRBJ1-2; D perhaps matches TRBD1 (6 bases). Germline loops: CDR1 LNHDA, CDR2 SQIVND (reference sequence). The CDR3 has 13 residues. Trimming shortened V by 7 bases and J by 2 bases, and 11 bases separated the two germline ends. DNA of the CDR3: TGTGCCAGTACCAACGACAGGAACTATGGCTACACCTTC. It encodes CASTNDRNYGYTF.

This clone was counted a single time. The chain couples TRBV28 to TRBJ1-4, with 7 bases fitting TRBD1. The V and J ends lost 8 bases and 4 bases, in that order; junction bases with no gene match: 7. The CDR3 consists of 14 residues. The V gene's germline CDR1 is MDHEN and CDR2 SYDVKM. The CDR3 sequence is CASLPGTDNEKLFF. CDR3 sequence (DNA): TGTGCCAGCCTCCCGGGGACAGATAATGAAAAACTGTTTTTT.

V usage is TRBV5-5 and J usage is TRBJ2-3; TRBD2 agrees at 8 bases. The CDR3 covers 14 residues. Germline V gives CDR1 SGHKS, CDR2 YYEKEE (reference sequence). V dropped 3 bases and J dropped 4; count of bases not matched to a gene: 4. The CDR3 here is CASSWTSLSDTQYF. CDR3 nucleotides: TGTGCCAGCAGCTGGACTAGCCTCTCAGATACGCAGTATTTT.

The chain recombines TRBV5-1 with TRBJ2-4, with 9 bases fitting TRBD1. Per germline, CDR1 SGHRS and CDR2 YFSETQ. V shed 3 bases, J shed 1 base, and the junction held 14 bases outside the gene matches. CDR3 length equals 19 residues. CDR3 protein: CASSWGDRVGIGAKNIQYF. As DNA, the CDR3 is TGCGCCAGCAGCTGGGGGGACAGGGTAGGAATCGGGGCCAAAAACATTCAGTACTTC.

The CDR3 here is CASSYSTVQNYGYTF. The CDR3 DNA sequence: TGTGCCAGCAGTTACTCGACCGTACAGAACTATGGCTACACCTTC. The gene calls are TRBV6-5 and TRBJ1-2; D unresolved. The CDR3 covers 15 residues. V gave up 0 bases and J gave up 2 bases, with 10 bases separating them. Per germline, CDR1 MNHEY and CDR2 SVGAGI.

The rearrangement joins TRBV6-2 or TRBV6-3 to TRBJ2-1; 9 bases align to TRBD2. The CDR3 runs to 15 residues. The germline V gene has CDR1 MNHEY and CDR2 SVGEGT. With V trimmed by 5 bases and J by 4 bases, 6 bases remained unmatched. Written as DNA, the CDR3 is TGTGCCAGCAGTAGAGCGGGGGGAACTTACAATGAGCAGTTCTTC. This gives the protein CASSRAGGTYNEQFF.

The CDR3 DNA reads as TGCGCCAGCAGCCACCTAGGAGGTAACACCATATATTTT. Translation gives CASSHLGGNTIYF. The chain employs TRBV4-1 and TRBJ1-3, with D unresolved. CDR1 is MGHRA, CDR2 YSYEKL, per germline. Trimming stripped 3 bases from V and 7 bases from J, with 10 bases between. This CDR3 has 13 residues.

V is TRBV11-3 and J is TRBJ2-7; D perhaps matches TRBD1 (5 bases). CDR1 is SGHNT, CDR2 YENEEA, per germline. V lost 5 bases and J lost 4, with 15 bases in between. CDR3 length: 14 residues. Here the CDR3 DNA reads TGTGCCAGCAGCCCCTTTGACAGACCTTACGAGCAGTACTTC. Amino acid sequence: CASSPFDRPYEQYF.